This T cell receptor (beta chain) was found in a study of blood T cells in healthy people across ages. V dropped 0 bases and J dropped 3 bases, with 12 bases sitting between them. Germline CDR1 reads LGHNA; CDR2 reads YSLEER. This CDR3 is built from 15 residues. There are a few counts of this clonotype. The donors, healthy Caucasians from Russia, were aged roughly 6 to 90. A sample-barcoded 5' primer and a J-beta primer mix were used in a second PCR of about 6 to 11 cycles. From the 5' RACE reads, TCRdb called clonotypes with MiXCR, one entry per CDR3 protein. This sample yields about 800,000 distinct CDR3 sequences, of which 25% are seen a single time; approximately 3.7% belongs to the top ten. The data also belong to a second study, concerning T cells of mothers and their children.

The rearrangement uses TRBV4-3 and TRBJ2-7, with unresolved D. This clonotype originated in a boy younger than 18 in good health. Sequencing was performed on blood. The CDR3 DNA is TGCGCCAGCAGCCAAGAAGTGGGTACTCTCTACGAGCAGTACTTC. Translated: CASSQEVGTLYEQYF.